A single sample gave rise to the 13 T cell receptor beta chains below, sequenced in a study of cytomegalovirus exposure and HLA in healthy donors. Profiling relied on immunoSEQ multiplex PCR, and the TCRdb table lists in-frame clones only, not all of them. The data contain about 160,000 clones, about 82% of them singletons. The source material was PBMCs. These receptors were collected from a man between 25 and 39 years old in good health and CMV-seropositive.

V and J are TRBV2 and TRBJ2-7; D might be TRBD2 (6 bases). CDR1 and CDR2 (germline): SNHLY, FYNNEI. Trimming took 6 bases from V and 2 from J, leaving 11 bases between them. The CDR3 spans 13 residues. The CDR3 region is CASSGTETYEQYF. CDR3 nucleotides: TGTGCCAGCAGCGGGACTGAGACCTACGAGCAGTACTTC.

This clone has more than one count but fewer than ten. The chain uses TRBV11-3 and TRBJ2-2, with D perhaps TRBD2 (6 bases). Germline V gene data show CDR1 as SGHNT and CDR2 as YENEEA. V was shortened by 3 bases and J by 0 bases, with 20 bases between the two germline ends. The CDR3 runs to 19 residues. CDR3 residues: CASSFGAGRGTANTGELFF. Here the CDR3 DNA reads TGTGCCAGCAGCTTTGGGGCGGGTCGGGGGACGGCGAACACCGGGGAGCTGTTTTTT. The full variable domain, in which reference TRBV11-3 and TRBJ2-2 provide the parts outside the CDR3, is EAGVVQSPRYKIIEKKQPVAFWCNPISGHNTLYWYLQNLGQGPELLIRYENEEAVDDSQLPKDRFSAERLKGVDSTLKIQPAELGDSAVYLCASSFGAGRGTANTGELFFGEGSRLTVL.

The chain couples TRBV10-2 to TRBJ1-3, with D maybe TRBD1 (5 bases). The CDR3 extends over 16 amino acids. Germline V gene data show CDR1 as WSHSY and CDR2 as SAAADI. Trimming pared 5 bases from V and 10 bases from J, leaving 24 bases between. CDR3 sequence: CASSSPLQGNGQTIYF. CDR3 nucleotide sequence: TGCGCCAGCAGTAGCCCGCTGCAGGGTAACGGCCAAACCATATATTTT.

This clone was counted between two and nine times. The chain is built from TRBV7-2 and TRBJ2-7, with TRBD2 as a possible D gene (7 bases). CDR1 is SGHTA and CDR2 is FQGNSA in the germline V gene. V lost 4 bases, J lost 4 bases, and 17 bases lay in between. The CDR3 sequence is 15 residues long. The CDR3 DNA sequence: TGTGCCAGCAGCTACGGGGGGCCGGATATATACGAGCAGTACTTC. Its translation: CASSYGGPDIYEQYF.

The genes are TRBV27 and TRBJ2-5; TRBD1 agrees at 11 bases. CDR3 length equals 16 residues. Unmatched junction bases numbered 9, after V lost 5 bases and J lost 4 bases. CDR1 is MNHEY, CDR2 SMNVEV, per germline (reference sequence). The CDR3 nucleotides read TGTGCCAGCAGTCTCCGGGACAGGGGGACGATAGAGACCCAGTACTTC. Amino acids: CASSLRDRGTIETQYF.

This clone was observed a few times. J is TRBJ2-3 and V is TRBV5-1, with 9 bases lining up with TRBD2. Per germline, CDR1 SGHRS and CDR2 YFSETQ. V lost 1 base and J lost 0; bases outside the gene matches: 3. The CDR3 contains 16 residues. In DNA, the CDR3 is TGCGCCAGCAGCTTGCCTAGCGGGGCAAGCACAGATACGCAGTATTTT. It codes for CASSLPSGASTDTQYF.

The chain links TRBV25-1 to TRBJ1-5; 7 bases fit TRBD1. The CDR3 extends over 14 amino acids. Trimming took 3 bases from V and 6 from J; bases not matched to a gene: 5. In germline, CDR1 is MGHDK, CDR2 SYGVNS. CDR3: CASSEPGGGQPQHF. CDR3 coding DNA: TGTGCCAGCAGTGAGCCAGGGGGAGGTCAGCCCCAGCATTTT.

The J gene is TRBJ2-1, the V gene TRBV6-5; 8 bases agree with TRBD2. The germline V gene encodes CDR1 MNHEY and CDR2 SVGAGI. The CDR3 has 13 amino acids. V shed 5 bases, J shed 3 bases, and the junction held 0 bases outside the gene matches. CDR3 protein: CASSGTSYNEQFF. The CDR3 coding sequence is TGTGCCAGCAGTGGGACTAGCTACAATGAGCAGTTCTTC.

This rearrangement joins TRBV7-9 to TRBJ2-1; 7 bases are shared with TRBD1. The trim removed 1 base at V and 4 bases at J, leaving 4 bases unmatched. The germline gives CDR1 SEHNR, CDR2 FQNEAQ (reference sequence). This CDR3 comprises 15 residues. In nucleotides, the CDR3 is TGTGCCAGCAGCTTAGTCAGGGGGATTTACAATGAGCAGTTCTTC. Translating gives CASSLVRGIYNEQFF.

V gene TRBV7-3 combines with J gene TRBJ2-3; 8 nucleotides line up with TRBD2. Germline CDR1 and CDR2: SGHTA and FQGTGA. The CDR3 consists of 14 residues. Trimming removed 4 bases from V and 1 base from J; junction bases left unmatched: 1. As DNA, the CDR3 is TGTGCCAGCAGCTCGCGGGGGGGCACAGATACGCAGTATTTT. This codes for CASSSRGGTDTQYF.

The gene calls are TRBV7-8 and TRBJ2-7; TRBD1 is a possible D gene (7 bases). Germline CDR1 and CDR2: SGHVS and FQNEAQ. This CDR3 is built from 15 residues. Between the trimmed V and J ends, which lost 10 bases and 3 bases, there was a span of 22 bases. CDR3 bases: TGTGCCACCTTGGGTGATACCAGGGGGGACTACGAGCAGTACTTC. It specifies CATLGDTRGDYEQYF.

For the CDR3, the DNA is TGTGCCAGTAGTAGTCCTACAGGGCCCTCGTACGAGCAGTACTTC. Amino acids: CASSSPTGPSYEQYF. The chain employs TRBV19 and TRBJ2-7, with D maybe TRBD1 (6 bases). Germline assignment: CDR1 LNHDA and CDR2 SQIVND (reference sequence). The CDR3 covers 15 residues. The V end lost 4 bases, the J end lost 4 bases, and 17 bases lay between the germline ends.

This clone was detected only a few times. This sequence joins TRBV9 and TRBJ2-3; 14 bases align to TRBD2. CDR3 length: 17 residues. Germline assignment: CDR1 SGDLS and CDR2 YYNGEE. Trimming cost V 3 bases and J 2 bases; bases outside gene matches: 5. The CDR3 DNA reads TGTGCCAGCAGCGCGGGGACTAGCGGGGGCCCCACAGATACGCAGTATTTT. It codes for CASSAGTSGGPTDTQYF. The complete variable domain, with remaining parts taken from reference TRBV9 and TRBJ2-3, reads DSGVTQTPKHLITATGQRVTLRCSPRSGDLSVYWYQQSLDQGLQFLIQYYNGEERAKGNILERFSAQQFPDLHSELNLSSLELGDSALYFCASSAGTSGGPTDTQYFGPGTRLTVL.